This T cell receptor beta chain was profiled in a study of blood T cell repertoires in COVID-19. Study details: Donors in the United States, Italy and Spain gave samples during acute or convalescent COVID-19.

Per the authors' pipeline: Cell counts per sample came from amplifying reference gene primers. Libraries were prepared by immunoSEQ multiplex PCR; TCRdb keeps only in-frame clonotypes and omits some of them. V and J calls and clone size are copied from that table; D and trimming were computed from the DNA. The data contain approximately 330,000 clones, approximately 86% of them singletons. Germline CDR1 and CDR2: SGHDT and YYEEEE. Unmatched junction bases numbered 16, after V lost 4 bases and J lost 4 bases. This CDR3 has 19 residues. Enrolment of Seattle patients took place during active infection, and they were followed longitudinally.

The sample comprised peripheral blood. The origin of this receptor is a man aged 25 to 40 with COVID-19, enrolled during active disease. The chain employs TRBV5-6 and TRBJ2-2, with 10 bases lining up with TRBD2. CDR3 DNA sequence: TGTGCCAGCAGCCTAGGGGCTAGCGGGAGCCTGCGGGGCACCGGGGAGCTGTTTTTT. This sequence encodes CASSLGASGSLRGTGELFF.